The rows below give T cell receptor beta chains drawn from one sample of a study of control samples from healthy donors and cancer patients. Assay used: immunoSEQ multiplex PCR; TCRdb lists only in-frame clones, some missing. The sample records about 120,000 clones, more than 85% being singletons. The sample comprised PBMCs. The receptors were sampled from a man in his forties or fifties with head and neck cancer. CDR3s include the opening cysteine and the closing phenylalanine or tryptophan. D genes are given only for firm matches. The size entry is marked missing in some rows and otherwise reads once, few, many or a size class.

J gene	V gene	D gene	clone size	CDR3 DNA	CDR3 protein
TRBJ1-5	TRBV19	-	-	TGTGCCAGTAGAAGGAACGGTAGCAATCAGCCCCAGCATTTT	CASRRNGSNQPQHF
TRBJ2-4	TRBV6-1	-	-	TGTGCCAGCAGTGAACGGGGGGCGACCAAAAACATTCAGTACTTC	CASSERGATKNIQYF
TRBJ1-6	TRBV28	-	-	TGTGCCAGCGTGCCAGGGTTCTATAATTCACCCCTCCACTTT	CASVPGFYNSPLHF
TRBJ2-7	TRBV5-6	TRBD1	once	TGTGCCAGCAGCGGCCGGGACAGGGGGTACGAGCAGTACTTC	CASSGRDRGYEQYF
TRBJ2-3	TRBV6-2/TRBV6-3	TRBD2	-	TGTGCCAGCAGTTACTCGATTCTTACTAGCGCGTACGTAGGGGATACGCAGTATTTT	CASSYSILTSAYVGDTQYF
TRBJ2-1	TRBV7-3	-	-	TGTGCCAGCAGCTTAAGCCCTCGGGGCGCGACCCCCGGTGCCTACAATGAGCAGTTCTTC	CASSLSPRGATPGAYNEQFF
TRBJ2-3	TRBV5-4	-	-	TGTGCCAGCAGCTTTCAAAAAAATACGCAGTATTTT	CASSFQKNTQYF
TRBJ1-2	TRBV5-4	-	once	TGTGCCAGCAGCTTGCTTCTTCAAAACTATGGCTACACCTTC	CASSLLLQNYGYTF
TRBJ1-2	TRBV19	-	-	TGTGCCAGTAGTGGGGGTGGCTATGGCTACACCTTC	CASSGGGYGYTF
TRBJ2-7	TRBV6-5	-	-	TGTGCCAGCAAAAGGGGGGGCGTCTACGAGCAGTACTTC	CASKRGGVYEQYF
TRBJ2-7	TRBV12-3/TRBV12-4	-	once	TGTGCCAGCAGTTTCGGCGGGGAAGACGAGCAGTACTTC	CASSFGGEDEQYF
TRBJ2-7	TRBV30	-	-	TGTGCCTGGAGTGGGCAGGGTGGGGGCGAGCAGTACTTC	CAWSGQGGGEQYF
TRBJ2-7	TRBV7-9	TRBD1	-	TGTGCCAGCAGCGGACAGGGGATTTTGGCCGAGCAGTACTTC	CASSGQGILAEQYF
TRBJ2-3	TRBV29-1	-	-	TGCAGCGTTGAAGATTGGGACGGGGGCAATGATACCACAGATACGCAGTATTTT	CSVEDWDGGNDTTDTQYF
TRBJ1-3	TRBV6-5	TRBD1	-	TGTGCCAGCAGGGTGACAGGGGGAGCTGGAAACACCATATATTTT	CASRVTGGAGNTIYF
TRBJ1-1	TRBV5-1	-	-	TGCGCCACCCGGGACACCCTTTTATCGAACACTGAAGCTTTCTTT	CATRDTLLSNTEAFF
TRBJ2-2	TRBV4-2	-	-	TGTGCCAGCAGCCAAGTCGGTGATAACCTGAACACCGGGGAGCTGTTTTTT	CASSQVGDNLNTGELFF
TRBJ1-1	TRBV6-5	-	-	TGTGCCAGCAGTTACGCCCCTGGACCTCTGAACACTGAAGCTTTCTTT	CASSYAPGPLNTEAFF
TRBJ2-5	TRBV2	TRBD1	-	TGTGCCAGCAGTGAATTTGGGACAGGCGGTATACAAGAGACCCAGTACTTC	CASSEFGTGGIQETQYF
TRBJ2-3	TRBV2	-	-	TGTGCCAGCAGTGACTGGAGAAGCACAGATACGCAGTATTTT	CASSDWRSTDTQYF
TRBJ1-2	TRBV29-1	-	-	TGCAGCGTTGGCGCGGGGGGCCAAGGCTACACCTTC	CSVGAGGQGYTF
TRBJ2-5	TRBV24-1	-	-	TGTGCCACCAGTGATGGGGGCTCGGTAGTAGAGACCCAGTACTTC	CATSDGGSVVETQYF
TRBJ2-2	TRBV2	TRBD1	-	TGTGCCAGCAGTGAAATGGAGGCAGGGGGCCTCACCGGGGAGCTGTTTTTT	CASSEMEAGGLTGELFF
TRBJ2-7	TRBV18	-	-	TGTGCCAGCTCACCACCGGGCAGATTCTACGAGCAGTACTTC	CASSPPGRFYEQYF
TRBJ1-5	TRBV6-5	-	-	TGTGCCAGCGGATCGAATCAGCCCCAGCATTTT	CASGSNQPQHF
TRBJ2-5	TRBV4-2	-	-	TGTGCCAGCAGCCAAGATCTAGAAAGGAAGGGGACCCAGTACTTC	CASSQDLERKGTQYF
TRBJ2-7	TRBV30	-	once	TGTGCCTGGACAAGTGACAGCTACTACGAGCAGTACTTC	CAWTSDSYYEQYF
TRBJ2-1	TRBV21-1	-	-	TGTGCCAGGAGCTGTATCGGATACAATGAGCAGTTCTTC	CARSCIGYNEQFF
TRBJ1-1	TRBV24-1	-	-	TGTGCCACCAGGAGGACAGCGAACACTGAAGCTTTCTTT	CATRRTANTEAFF
TRBJ2-1	TRBV30	-	-	TGTGCCTGGAGCGCGATCAATGAGCAGTTCTTC	CAWSAINEQFF
TRBJ1-4	TRBV5-6	-	-	TGTGCCAGCAGCTTGACCGGGGCCCCCAGAACTAATGAAAAACTGTTTTTT	CASSLTGAPRTNEKLFF
TRBJ2-5	TRBV6-5	-	-	TGTGCCAGCAGTCGTTGGGCCCGGGAGACCCAGTACTTC	CASSRWARETQYF
TRBJ1-2	TRBV29-1	-	-	TGCAGCGTTGAAGGATCCAATGGAGGCTACACCTTC	CSVEGSNGGYTF
TRBJ2-3	TRBV11-3	TRBD1	once	TGTGCCAGCAGCTTAGGGACAGGCACCACAGATACGCAGTATTTT	CASSLGTGTTDTQYF
TRBJ1-1	TRBV7-2	-	-	TGTGCCAGCAGCATACAGGGAAACACTGAAGCTTTCTTT	CASSIQGNTEAFF
TRBJ2-2	TRBV2	TRBD1	-	TGTGCCAGCAGGGTAGACAGGGCGTCGTGGAACACCGGGGAGCTGTTTTTT	CASRVDRASWNTGELFF
TRBJ2-5	TRBV5-4	-	-	TGTGCCAGCAGCTTGGGAGGGGACGTGGAGACCCAGTACTTC	CASSLGGDVETQYF
TRBJ2-5	TRBV13	-	-	TGTGCCAGCAGCTTAGCCGGGACATCGCAAGAGACCCAGTACTTC	CASSLAGTSQETQYF
TRBJ2-5	TRBV5-1	TRBD2	-	TGCGCCAGCAGTACTAGCGGGGCGAGGGAGACCCAGTACTTC	CASSTSGARETQYF
TRBJ2-7	TRBV4-2	-	-	TGTGCCAGCAGCCAAGGGAGGGACCCCGGTGAGCAGTACTTC	CASSQGRDPGEQYF
TRBJ1-2	TRBV6-2/TRBV6-3	-	few	TGTGCCAGCAGTTTGGACTATGGCTACACCTTC	CASSLDYGYTF
TRBJ2-1	TRBV6-2/TRBV6-3	TRBD1	-	TGTGCCAGCAGTTACACAGGGGTGCCCTCTAATGAGCAGTTCTTC	CASSYTGVPSNEQFF
TRBJ2-7	TRBV5-6	-	-	TGTGCCAGCAGCTTAGGGGTCGTCGAGCAGTACTTC	CASSLGVVEQYF
TRBJ2-5	TRBV27	TRBD1	-	TGTGCCAGCAGTTTAGGGGACAGGTGGCAGAGACAAGAGACCCAGTACTTC	CASSLGDRWQRQETQYF
TRBJ2-2	TRBV18	-	-	TGTGCCAGCTCACCAATCTCAACAGACAGGGAGCTGTTTTTT	CASSPISTDRELFF
TRBJ1-1	TRBV7-2	-	-	TGTGCCAGCAGCCCCCGGGGGGCGTGGGGAGTTGAGGACACTGAAGCTTTCTTT	CASSPRGAWGVEDTEAFF
TRBJ1-5	TRBV6-5	-	-	TGTGCCAGCAGGAAGGACAGACGGGACAATCAGCCCCAGCATTTT	CASRKDRRDNQPQHF
TRBJ2-7	TRBV11-2	TRBD1	-	TGTGCCAGCAGCTTCCAGGACAGGGGGCCCTACGAGCAGTACTTC	CASSFQDRGPYEQYF
TRBJ2-1	TRBV4-1	TRBD2	-	TGCGCCAGCAGCCAAGATCTACGGGGGGGCCGCGGAATTGAGCAGTTCTTC	CASSQDLRGGRGIEQFF
TRBJ2-2	TRBV28	-	once	TGTGCCAGCAGTACCCAACAGGAACTCACCGGGGAGCTGTTTTTT	CASSTQQELTGELFF
TRBJ2-7	TRBV6-2/TRBV6-3	-	few	TGTGCCAGCAGTTACAGTCAGGGCGGTTCCTACGAGCAGTACTTC	CASSYSQGGSYEQYF
TRBJ2-1	TRBV5-1	-	-	TGCGCCAGCAGCTTGGTACATAAAGACGAGCAGTTCTTC	CASSLVHKDEQFF
TRBJ2-7	TRBV5-5	-	-	TGTGCCAGCAGCTACGGGATGGGGGACGACGAGCAGTACTTC	CASSYGMGDDEQYF
TRBJ2-3	TRBV11-2	TRBD2	-	TGTGCCAGCAGAAACCTAGCGGGGGGGGCAGATACGCAGTATTTT	CASRNLAGGADTQYF
TRBJ1-2	TRBV6-2/TRBV6-3	-	-	TGTGCCAGCAGTTCCGTTCGCGCTAACTATGGCTACACCTTC	CASSSVRANYGYTF
TRBJ2-1	TRBV24-1	-	-	TGTGCCACCAGTGATTCTACTTACGTTGAGCAGTTCTTC	CATSDSTYVEQFF
TRBJ2-7	TRBV6-1	-	-	TGTGCCAGCAGTGAAGCGGCGGGACCCTACGAGCAGTACTTC	CASSEAAGPYEQYF